The 24 T cell receptor beta chains below come from one sample, sequenced in a study of vaccination and CD4 T cells after COVID-19. The Oncomine TCR Beta short-read assay was applied to DNA of cultured CD4+ T cells. TCRdb recomputed calls from the PCR reads with MiXCR, one row per CDR3 protein. This sample has about 11,000 distinct CDR3 sequences, with 40% to 45% found just once. Described treatment: roughly 10-day PBMC culture with coronavirus spike peptide pools or control peptides (ViraFEST assay). No antigens are known for them. Sample: CD4+ T cells from blood, cultured in vitro. Every receptor here comes from a human donor who had recovered from COVID-19.

This clonotype came up a few times. V gene TRBV20-1 combines with J gene TRBJ2-1, with TRBD2 as a possible D gene (5 bases). Judging by the DNA end, TRBJ2-7 fits better; the J call may be wrong. In germline, CDR1 is DFQATT, CDR2 SNEGSKA (reference sequence). This CDR3 spans 14 amino acids. The CDR3 DNA reads TGCAGTGCTACACTGAGCGGCCTATCCTACGAGCAGTACTTC. Protein: CSATLSGLSYEQYF.

The rearrangement joins TRBV30 to TRBJ2-7; TRBD1 agrees at 9 bases. CDR1 is GTSNPN, CDR2 SVGIG, per germline (reference sequence). V was clipped by 5 bases and J by 2 bases; unmatched bases: 1. The CDR3 loop spans 12 amino acids. CDR3 sequence: CAWDRGTYEQYF. CDR3 bases: TGTGCCTGGGACAGGGGGACCTACGAGCAGTACTTC.

The chain is built from TRBV20-1 and TRBJ2-1; perhaps TRBD2 as D (5 bases). The V and J ends lost 1 base and 3 bases respectively, with 16 bases between them. Germline V gene sequence: CDR1 DFQATT, CDR2 SNEGSKA (reference sequence). The CDR3 sequence is 16 residues long. The CDR3 sequence: CSARGSPFGNYNEQFF. The CDR3 DNA is TGCAGTGCTAGAGGTTCCCCCTTCGGGAACTACAATGAGCAGTTCTTC.

The CDR3 bases are TGTGCCAGCAGGGACCGGGACAGGGGGCTAAGGACCCAGTACTTC. It codes for CASRDRDRGLRTQYF. This rearrangement joins TRBV6-1 to TRBJ2-5; 12 bases map to TRBD1. CDR1 and CDR2 (germline): MNHNS, SASEGT. The CDR3 has 15 residues. The junction had 9 bases not matched to a gene; V was cut back by 6 bases and J by 7 bases.

Relative to its sample, this clonotype is large. J is TRBJ2-1 and V is TRBV20-1; 8 positions match TRBD2. CDR1 is DFQATT and CDR2 is SNEGSKA in the germline V gene (reference sequence). The CDR3 covers 16 residues. V was pared by 4 bases and J by 1 base, with 9 bases of the junction left unmatched. The CDR3 DNA reads TGCAGTGCTACCGGAGTGAGCGGGAGTTCCTACAATGAGCAGTTCTTC. This translates into CSATGVSGSSYNEQFF.

V is TRBV5-6 and J is TRBJ1-2, with 8 bases that match TRBD1. CDR1 and CDR2 from the germline V gene are SGHDT and YYEEEE. The CDR3 sequence is 15 residues long. J lost 4 bases, V lost 3 bases, and 8 bases had no gene match. The CDR3 coding sequence is TGTGCCAGCAGCTCTTTGAGGACAGGGACCTATGGCTACACCTTC. Translation: CASSSLRTGTYGYTF. Full variable domain (outside the CDR3, taken from reference TRBV5-6 and TRBJ1-2): DAGVTQSPTHLIKTRGQQVTLRCSPKSGHDTVSWYQQALGQGPQFIFQYYEEEERQRGNFPDRFSGHQFPNYSSELNVNALLLGDSALYLCASSSLRTGTYGYTFGSGTRLTVV.

The chain is built from TRBV27 and TRBJ2-7; maybe TRBD1 (6 bases). The CDR3 covers 15 residues. The germline V gene has CDR1 MNHEY and CDR2 SMNVEV (reference sequence). V shed 1 base and J shed 4 bases, with 14 bases lying between them. The CDR3 DNA reads TGTGCCAGCAGTTTATTAGGTGTCAGGGGATACGAGCAGTACTTC. This encodes CASSLLGVRGYEQYF.

This clonotype was observed a few times. The chain employs TRBV11-3 and TRBJ1-5, with D perhaps TRBD1 (6 bases). The germline gives CDR1 SGHNT, CDR2 YENEEA. This CDR3 has 13 residues. V gave up 6 bases and J gave up 4 bases, with 10 bases separating them. CDR3 nucleotides: TGTGCCAGCAGTCACGGACAGAATCAGCCCCAGCATTTT. It encodes CASSHGQNQPQHF. Using reference TRBV11-3 and TRBJ1-5 for the parts outside the CDR3, the full variable domain is EAGVVQSPRYKIIEKKQPVAFWCNPISGHNTLYWYLQNLGQGPELLIRYENEEAVDDSQLPKDRFSAERLKGVDSTLKIQPAELGDSAVYLCASSHGQNQPQHFGDGTRLSIL.

This sequence joins TRBV3-1 and TRBJ1-1; 10 bases match TRBD1. Germline V gene lookup returns CDR1 LGHDT and CDR2 YNNKEL (reference sequence). The CDR3 runs 14 residues. J gave up 7 bases and V 4 bases, and 6 bases lay outside the gene matches. CDR3 residues: CASSLGQGRLEAFF. The CDR3 bases are TGTGCCAGCAGCCTGGGACAGGGGAGACTTGAAGCTTTCTTT.

This clonotype turned up a few times. The V and J genes are TRBV5-1 and TRBJ2-3; D is perhaps TRBD1 (7 bases). The CDR3 is 16 amino acids. Germline assignment: CDR1 SGHRS and CDR2 YFSETQ. Trimming shortened V by 4 bases and J by 5 bases, and 20 bases separated the two germline ends. This CDR3 is CASSGGDSRAGDTQYF. CDR3 nucleotide sequence: TGCGCCAGCAGCGGCGGGGACAGCCGAGCAGGAGATACGCAGTATTTT.

This clonotype was found a few times. The chain has TRBV6-5 and TRBJ1-5; 7 bases line up with TRBD1. The CDR3 totals 15 residues. Germline V gene data show CDR1 as MNHEY and CDR2 as SVGAGI. J gave up 0 bases and V 4 bases, and 3 bases lay outside the gene matches. For the CDR3, the DNA is TGTGCCAGCAGTTCTAGACAGGGTAGCAATCAGCCCCAGCATTTT. Translated: CASSSRQGSNQPQHF.

This rearrangement joins TRBV6-1 to TRBJ1-3; D is unclear. CDR1 and CDR2 (germline): MNHNS, SASEGT. V lost 1 base, J lost 4 bases, and 11 bases lay in between. CDR3 size: 15 residues. The CDR3 reads CASSEGTRAGNTIYF. The CDR3, as DNA: TGTGCCAGCAGTGAAGGAACTAGGGCAGGAAACACCATATATTTT.

The chain combines TRBV6-1 with TRBJ1-2, with 7 bases lining up with TRBD1. Germline V CDR1 and CDR2: MNHNS, SASEGT. This CDR3 comprises 17 residues. V lost 6 bases to trimming and J lost 1 base; unmatched junction nucleotides: 14. CDR3 sequence (DNA): TGTGCCAGCAGCCGATATCAAAGACAGGGAGGTAACTATGGCTACACCTTC. This codes for CASSRYQRQGGNYGYTF.

This sequence joins TRBV6-1 and TRBJ1-5; possible D gene TRBD1, 6 bases. The CDR3 covers 14 residues. V was trimmed by 6 bases and J by 6 bases, leaving 15 bases between them. Per the germline V gene, CDR1 is MNHNS and CDR2 is SASEGT. The CDR3 region is CASRFPGESQPQHF. CDR3 nucleotides: TGTGCCAGCAGGTTCCCAGGGGAGAGTCAGCCCCAGCATTTT.

The chain combines TRBV9 with TRBJ2-3; 9 bases are a match to TRBD2. Looked up from germline, CDR1 is SGDLS and CDR2 is YYNGEE. Unmatched junction bases numbered 5, after V lost 5 bases and J lost 4 bases. This CDR3 spans 14 amino acids. This CDR3 is CASRELAGADTQYF. CDR3 nucleotide sequence: TGTGCCAGCAGAGAACTAGCGGGCGCAGATACGCAGTATTTT.

The V call is TRBV6-1, the J call TRBJ1-1; D call uncertain. This CDR3 has 11 residues. V lost 5 bases to trimming and J lost 3 bases, with 4 bases between them. Germline CDR1 is MNHNS and CDR2 is SASEGT. CDR3 bases: TGTGCCAGCAGTAGGGACACTGAAGCTTTCTTT. Amino acids: CASSRDTEAFF.

This clonotype was recorded a few times. The rearrangement joins TRBV20-1 to TRBJ1-2; unclear D gene. The CDR3 length is 12 residues. Trimming left V 6 bases short and J 2 bases short, with 10 bases between. Per the germline V gene, CDR1 is DFQATT and CDR2 is SNEGSKA (reference sequence). CDR3 nucleotide sequence: TGCAGTGCGCCCGACTCCAACTATGGCTACACCTTC. It codes for CSAPDSNYGYTF.

The CDR3 DNA is TGTGCCAGCTCACCACAGAAAGGCCGAGGGCAAGAGACCCAGTACTTC. It is translated as CASSPQKGRGQETQYF. This chain uses TRBV18 with TRBJ2-5; D is possibly TRBD2 (5 bases). The V and J ends lost 1 base and 2 bases respectively, with 14 bases between them. The CDR3 sequence is 16 residues long. Germline CDR1 reads KGHSH; CDR2 reads LQKENI.

The gene calls are TRBV7-2 and TRBJ2-5; the match to TRBD1 covers 7 bases. Germline V gene sequence: CDR1 SGHTA, CDR2 FQGNSA. This CDR3 has 14 amino acids. J gave up 5 bases and V 5 bases, and 8 bases lay outside the gene matches. CDR3 coding DNA: TGTGCCAGCAGCCCAGACAGGGTCCCGGAGACCCAGTACTTC. Translating gives CASSPDRVPETQYF.

The chain joins TRBV20-1 to TRBJ2-6, with 7 bases fitting TRBD1. The CDR3 is 14 residues long. J gave up 3 bases and V 6 bases, and 5 bases lay outside the gene matches. Germline CDR1 reads DFQATT; CDR2 reads SNEGSKA (reference sequence). This CDR3 reads CSAPTGRGANVLTF. The CDR3 region has the DNA TGCAGTGCACCGACAGGGCGTGGGGCCAACGTCCTGACTTTC.

This chain connects TRBV6-1 to TRBJ1-5; weak D call: TRBD1 (6 bases). This CDR3 has 16 residues. The ends were cut back, 1 base at V and 6 bases at J, with 16 bases in the middle. The germline CDR1 and CDR2 sequences are MNHNS and SASEGT. In DNA form, the CDR3 reads TGTGCCAGCAGTGAAGGGGGCTTGGGGGCTGTTCAGCCCCAGCATTTT. Protein: CASSEGGLGAVQPQHF.

This chain joins TRBV20-1 and TRBJ2-5; 7 nucleotides line up with TRBD2. V lost 5 bases and J lost 2; bases outside the gene matches: 5. This CDR3 comprises 13 residues. Germline CDR1 and CDR2: DFQATT and SNEGSKA (reference sequence). Here the CDR3 DNA reads TGCAGTGCTCCCTCCGGGGGGCAAGAGACCCAGTACTTC. Amino acids: CSAPSGGQETQYF.

The chain links TRBV6-2 or TRBV6-3 to TRBJ2-1, with TRBD2 matching over 11 bases. In germline, CDR1 is MNHEY, CDR2 SVGEGT. The CDR3 sequence is 17 residues long. V shed 6 bases and J 1 base; nucleotides not matched to a gene: 8. CDR3 amino acids: CASRASGLADSYNEQFF. CDR3 DNA sequence: TGTGCCAGCAGAGCCTCGGGACTAGCGGATTCCTACAATGAGCAGTTCTTC.

The chain uses TRBV4-1 and TRBJ1-1, with unresolved D. CDR3 length: 13 amino acids. V gave up 0 bases and J gave up 5 bases, with 7 bases separating them. Germline values: CDR1 MGHRA, CDR2 YSYEKL. The CDR3 sequence: CASSQERVTEAFF. CDR3 coding DNA: TGCGCCAGCAGCCAAGAGAGGGTTACTGAAGCTTTCTTT.